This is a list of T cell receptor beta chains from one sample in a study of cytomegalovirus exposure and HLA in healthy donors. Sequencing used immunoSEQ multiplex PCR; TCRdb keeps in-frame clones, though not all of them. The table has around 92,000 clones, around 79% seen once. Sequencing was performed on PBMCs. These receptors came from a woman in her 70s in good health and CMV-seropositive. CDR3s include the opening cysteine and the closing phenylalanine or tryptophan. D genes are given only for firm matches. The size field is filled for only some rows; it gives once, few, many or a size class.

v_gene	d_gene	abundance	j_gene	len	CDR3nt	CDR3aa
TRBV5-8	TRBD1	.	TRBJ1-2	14	TGTGCCAGCAGCTTTGACAGGGGCGCCTATGGCTACACCTTC	CASSFDRGAYGYTF
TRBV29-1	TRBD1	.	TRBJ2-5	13	TGCAGCGTGCGGGCAGGGGGCAGAGAGACCCAGTACTTC	CSVRAGGRETQYF
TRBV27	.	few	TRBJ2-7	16	TGTGCCAGCAGTTTCGACAGGCTCCCAAGCATATACGAGCAGTACTTC	CASSFDRLPSIYEQYF
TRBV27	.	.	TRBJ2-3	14	TGTGCCAGCAGCCCGGGAGCTAGCACAGATACGCAGTATTTT	CASSPGASTDTQYF
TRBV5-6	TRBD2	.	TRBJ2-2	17	TGTGCCAGCAGCTTTCTAGCGGGAGGGCCAGGGACCGGGGAGCTGTTTTTT	CASSFLAGGPGTGELFF
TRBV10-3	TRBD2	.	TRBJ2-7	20	TGTGCCATCAGTGAGTCGTGGGTTAGCGGGAGTCCCGGTAGGGGCTACGAGCAGTACTTC	CAISESWVSGSPGRGYEQYF
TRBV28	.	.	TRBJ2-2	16	TGTGCCAGCAGTTCAACGTCCGGGGAGGACATCGGGGAGCTGTTTTTT	CASSSTSGEDIGELFF
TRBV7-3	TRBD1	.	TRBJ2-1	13	TGTGCCAGCAGCTCCTACAGGGGCGATGAGCAGTTCTTC	CASSSYRGDEQFF
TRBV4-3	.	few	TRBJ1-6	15	TGCGCCAGCAGCCGAAGACAGGACCCAAATTCACCCCTCCACTTT	CASSRRQDPNSPLHF
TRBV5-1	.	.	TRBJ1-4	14	TGCGCCAGCAGCTTGGTGGTAGGAGTTGAAAAACTGTTTTTT	CASSLVVGVEKLFF
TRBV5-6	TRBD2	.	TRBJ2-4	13	TGTGCCAGCAGCTTGGTGGCTAGCGGGAACCAGTACTTC	CASSLVASGNQYF
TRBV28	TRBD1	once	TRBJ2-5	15	TGTGCCAGCAGTCCCGGGACAGGTCACCAAGAGACCCAGTACTTC	CASSPGTGHQETQYF
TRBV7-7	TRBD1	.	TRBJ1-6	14	TGTGCTAGCAGCTTCGGGACAGAAGGATCACCCCTCCACTTT	CASSFGTEGSPLHF
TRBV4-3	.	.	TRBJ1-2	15	TGCGCCAGCAGCCAACAGACAGGTTTTAACTATGGCTACACCTTC	CASSQQTGFNYGYTF
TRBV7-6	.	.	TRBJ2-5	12	TGTGCCAGCAGCCAAGACAGGGAGGCCCAGTACTTC	CASSQDREAQYF
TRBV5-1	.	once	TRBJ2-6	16	TGCGCCAGCAGATTCAGCGACAGCTCTGGGGCCAACGTCCTGACTTTC	CASRFSDSSGANVLTF
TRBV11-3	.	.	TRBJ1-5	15	TGTGCCAGCAGCCCTGCGGGGCCAACCGGACAGCCCCAGCATTTT	CASSPAGPTGQPQHF
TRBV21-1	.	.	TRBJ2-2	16	TGTGCCAGCAGCCGGCTCGGGACTACCTACACCGGGGAGCTGTTTTTT	CASSRLGTTYTGELFF
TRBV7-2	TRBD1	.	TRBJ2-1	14	TGTGCCAGCAGCTTCGGGGACAGCTACAATGAGCAGTTCTTC	CASSFGDSYNEQFF
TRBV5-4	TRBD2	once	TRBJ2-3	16	TGTGCCAGCAGCTTAAGACTAGCGGGAAGCACAGATACGCAGTATTTT	CASSLRLAGSTDTQYF
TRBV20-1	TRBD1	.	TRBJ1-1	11	TGCAGTGCTGACAGGGGAGCTGAAGCTTTCTTT	CSADRGAEAFF
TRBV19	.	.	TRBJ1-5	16	TGTGCCAGTAGTATAGGAGCGGTGAGTGGCAATCAGCCCCAGCATTTT	CASSIGAVSGNQPQHF
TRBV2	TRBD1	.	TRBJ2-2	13	TGTGCCAGGGGGACAGGGGATACCGGGGAGCTGTTTTTT	CARGTGDTGELFF
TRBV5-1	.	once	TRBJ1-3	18	TGCGCCAGCAGCTTGGAGGAAGGGAGGAGAGGGGATGGAAACACCATATATTTT	CASSLEEGRRGDGNTIYF
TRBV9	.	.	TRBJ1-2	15	TGTGCCAGCAGCGTAGTAGCGTTCCCGGGCTATGGCTACACCTTC	CASSVVAFPGYGYTF
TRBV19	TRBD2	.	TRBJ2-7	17	TGTGCCAGTAGTTTGGGCAGAACTAGCGGGATCTCCTACGAGCAGTACTTC	CASSLGRTSGISYEQYF
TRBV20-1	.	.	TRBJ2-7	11	TGCAGTGCTAGCTACAGCTACGAGCAGTACTTC	CSASYSYEQYF
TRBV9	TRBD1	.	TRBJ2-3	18	TGTACCAGCAGCGCAGGGCCTGGACAGGGGGTTTGGACAGATACGCAGTATTTT	CTSSAGPGQGVWTDTQYF
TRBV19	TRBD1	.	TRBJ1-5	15	TGTGCCAGTAGTATAGAGCACAGGGGGGGACAGCCCCAGCATTTT	CASSIEHRGGQPQHF
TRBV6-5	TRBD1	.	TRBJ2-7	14	TGTGCCAGCAGTGCGGGACAGGCGGCCTACGAGCAGTACTTC	CASSAGQAAYEQYF
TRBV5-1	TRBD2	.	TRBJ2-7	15	TGCGCCAGCAGCCCGACGGGACTAGTGAACTACGAGCAGTACTTC	CASSPTGLVNYEQYF
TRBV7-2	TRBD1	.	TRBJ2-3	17	TGTGCCAGCAGCTTAGGCCCCGGGACAGGGGGCGCAGATACGCAGTATTTT	CASSLGPGTGGADTQYF
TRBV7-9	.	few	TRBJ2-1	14	TGTGCCAGCAGCTCCTTGACAACTTACAATGAGCAGTTCTTC	CASSSLTTYNEQFF
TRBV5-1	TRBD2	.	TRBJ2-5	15	TGCGCCAGTAAAACTAGCGGGAGTCCTCAGGAGACCCAGTACTTC	CASKTSGSPQETQYF
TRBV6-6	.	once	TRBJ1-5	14	TGTGCCAGCGAAATGACAGTTAGCAATCAGCCCCAGCATTTT	CASEMTVSNQPQHF
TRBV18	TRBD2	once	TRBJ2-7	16	TGTGCCAGCTCACCAGTCGGGGGGGTGCAACGCTACGAGCAGTACTTC	CASSPVGGVQRYEQYF
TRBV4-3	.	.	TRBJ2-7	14	TGCGCCAGCAGCCAAGGTTCGGGGGCCTACGAGCAGTACTTC	CASSQGSGAYEQYF
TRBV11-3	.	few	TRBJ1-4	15	TGTGCCAGCAGCCCTCGGAGGGAGACTAATGAAAAACTGTTTTTT	CASSPRRETNEKLFF
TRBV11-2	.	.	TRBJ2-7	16	TGTGCCAGCACCGTTAACCGGGGCAGGGGCGAGTACGAGCAGTACTTC	CASTVNRGRGEYEQYF
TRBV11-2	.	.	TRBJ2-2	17	TGTGCCAGCAGCGTTAGTGGGGGCGCAAAGGGGACCGGGGAGCTGTTTTTT	CASSVSGGAKGTGELFF
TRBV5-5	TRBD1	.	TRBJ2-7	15	TGTGCCAGCAGCTTGGCCCGGACAGGGGGCTACGAGCAGTACTTC	CASSLARTGGYEQYF
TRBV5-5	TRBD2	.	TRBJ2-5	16	TGTGCCAGCAGCTTGAGATTAGCGGGAGTTGAAGAGACCCAGTACTTC	CASSLRLAGVEETQYF
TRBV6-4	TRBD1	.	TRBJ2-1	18	TGTGCCAGCAGTTCCGGGACAGGGGATCTTGGCTCCTACAATGAGCAGTTCTTC	CASSSGTGDLGSYNEQFF
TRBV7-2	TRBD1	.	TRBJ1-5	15	TGTGCCAGCAGCCCTCGGACAGGGGCGGACCAGCCCCAGCATTTT	CASSPRTGADQPQHF
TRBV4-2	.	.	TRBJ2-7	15	TGTGCCAGCAGCCAAGATTCTCTGTCCTCCTACGAGCAGTACTTC	CASSQDSLSSYEQYF
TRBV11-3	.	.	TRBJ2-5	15	TGTGCCAGCAGCTTCACTGGGGAGGGGGAAGAGACCCAGTACTTC	CASSFTGEGEETQYF
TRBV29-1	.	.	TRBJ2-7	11	TGCAGCGTTGAAGTTACTAACGAGCAGTACTTC	CSVEVTNEQYF
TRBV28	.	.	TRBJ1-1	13	TGTGCCAGCAGTTTATTTCGGGGGACTGAAGCTTTCTTT	CASSLFRGTEAFF
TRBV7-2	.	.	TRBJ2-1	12	TGTGCCAGCAGCCTCCGCCCCGGTAAGCAGTTCTTC	CASSLRPGKQFF
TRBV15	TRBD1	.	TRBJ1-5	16	TGTGCCACCAGCAGAGGAGGGACAGGGGGCAGCCAGCCCCAGCATTTT	CATSRGGTGGSQPQHF
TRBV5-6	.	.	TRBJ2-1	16	TGTGCCAGCATCTTGGGGGGGACAGCTTCCTACAATGAGCAGTTCTTC	CASILGGTASYNEQFF